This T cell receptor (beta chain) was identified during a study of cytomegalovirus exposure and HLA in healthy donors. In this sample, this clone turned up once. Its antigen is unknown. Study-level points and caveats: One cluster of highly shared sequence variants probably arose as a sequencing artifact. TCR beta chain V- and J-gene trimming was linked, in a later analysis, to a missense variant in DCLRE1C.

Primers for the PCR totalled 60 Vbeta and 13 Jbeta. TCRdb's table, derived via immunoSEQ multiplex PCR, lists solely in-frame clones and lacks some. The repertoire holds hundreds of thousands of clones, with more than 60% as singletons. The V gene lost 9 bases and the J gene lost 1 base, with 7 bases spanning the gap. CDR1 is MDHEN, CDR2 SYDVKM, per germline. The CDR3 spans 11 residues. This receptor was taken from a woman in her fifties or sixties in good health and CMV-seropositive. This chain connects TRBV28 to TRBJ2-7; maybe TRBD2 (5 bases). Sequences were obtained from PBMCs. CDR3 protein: CASTGSYEQYF. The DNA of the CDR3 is TGTGCCAGTACGGGATCCTACGAGCAGTACTTC.